One T cell receptor (beta chain) is described in this entry. The CDR3 extends over 14 amino acids. J was trimmed by 11 bases and V by 7 bases; bases with no gene match: 16. Germline V gene lookup returns CDR1 LNHDA and CDR2 SQIVND (reference sequence). The data belong to a study of blood T cell repertoires in COVID-19. The repertoire was sequenced with immunoSEQ multiplex PCR; TCRdb's copy has only in-frame clones and lacks some. This sample yields 200,000 to 250,000 clones, of which roughly 80% are seen a single time; approximately 7.6% belongs to the top ten. This receptor was identified in a woman over 75 with COVID-19, enrolled during active disease. The sequenced sample was peripheral blood. This sequence joins TRBV19 and TRBJ1-1; 7 bases are a match to TRBD1. Written as DNA, the CDR3 is TGTGCCAGTAATAACCGGGACAGCGGCCCTCGGGCTTTCTTT. Amino acids: CASNNRDSGPRAFF.